These T cell receptor beta chains were read from a single sample in a study of T cell responses to AZD1222 COVID-19 vaccine. Here immunoSEQ multiplex PCR was the method, and the copy in TCRdb shows in-frame clones only, minus some. The top ten clones hold around 5.1% of a sample with around 150,000 clones, roughly 92% of them seen once. Source: peripheral blood, taken on day 0 of AZD1222 vaccination. The source of these receptors is an adult in good health. Both conserved end residues are part of each CDR3. D genes are given only for firm matches. Clone size, where shown, is once, few, many, or a class for clones that have expanded.

clone_size	v_call	j_call	d_call	cdr3_nt	cdr3_aa
once	TRBV5-1	TRBJ2-3	TRBD2	TGCGCCAGCAGCCCGGGGACTAGTTCGAGCACAGATACGCAGTATTTT	CASSPGTSSSTDTQYF
-	TRBV24-1	TRBJ2-2	-	TGTGCCACCAGTGATTTATCGGCAGGGGCGACGAACACCGGGGAGCTGTTTTTT	CATSDLSAGATNTGELFF
-	TRBV12-3/TRBV12-4	TRBJ1-1	-	TGTGCCAGCAGTTTCAGTTGGACTGAAGCTTTCTTT	CASSFSWTEAFF
-	TRBV6-5	TRBJ2-7	TRBD2	TGTGCCAGCAGCCTAGCGGGGACAGACTACGAGCAGTACTTC	CASSLAGTDYEQYF
-	TRBV7-2	TRBJ1-5	TRBD1	TGTGCCAGCAGCACGACAGGGGCAAATAGCAATCAGCCCCAGCATTTT	CASSTTGANSNQPQHF
-	TRBV5-1	TRBJ1-2	TRBD1	TGCGCCAGCAGCTTGGGGGGGACAGCGACCTATGGCTACACCTTC	CASSLGGTATYGYTF
-	TRBV2	TRBJ1-2	-	TGTGCCAGCAGTGAAGTCCTGGGTGCTAACTATGGCTACACCTTC	CASSEVLGANYGYTF
-	TRBV23-1	TRBJ2-5	-	TGCGCCAGCAGTCAGGTCTGGATGGAGACCCAGTACTTC	CASSQVWMETQYF
-	TRBV5-1	TRBJ2-7	-	TGCGCCAGCAGCCCTTCTGCTGGGGGGAGCGAGCAGTACTTC	CASSPSAGGSEQYF
-	TRBV14	TRBJ2-3	TRBD1	TGTGCCAGCAGCCGAGGGACAGCGAATACGCAGTATTTT	CASSRGTANTQYF
-	TRBV6-5	TRBJ2-7	TRBD1	TGTGCCAGCAGTCTGGACAGGACCGCCTACGAGCAGTACTTC	CASSLDRTAYEQYF
-	TRBV7-8	TRBJ1-3	TRBD1	TGTGCCAGCAGCCCGGAGCGGGGACAGTTCTCTGGAAACACCATATATTTT	CASSPERGQFSGNTIYF
-	TRBV15	TRBJ1-2	TRBD1	TGTGCCACCAGCAGAGAATGGACAGGGGGCTATGGCTACACCTTC	CATSREWTGGYGYTF
-	TRBV6-5	TRBJ2-2	-	TGTGCCAGCCAAAACACCAAACCAGGGGAGCTGTTTTTT	CASQNTKPGELFF
once	TRBV15	TRBJ2-3	TRBD2	TGTGCCACCAGCAGGTCCCTAGCGGGGCGGGGAGATACGCAGTATTTT	CATSRSLAGRGDTQYF
-	TRBV27	TRBJ2-1	-	TGTGCCAGCAGTTCCCTCAGGGAGCAGTTCTTC	CASSSLREQFF
-	TRBV11-2	TRBJ2-7	-	TGTGCCAGCAGCTTAGAAGGCGGCAACTCCTACGAGCAGTACTTC	CASSLEGGNSYEQYF
-	TRBV6-5	TRBJ2-7	TRBD1	TGTGCCAGCAGTTACTCGATAGCACAGGGGGCCGAGCAGTACTTC	CASSYSIAQGAEQYF
-	TRBV6-4	TRBJ2-3	-	TGTGCCAGCAGTGACTCACCGGGTGTTACGCAGTATTTT	CASSDSPGVTQYF
once	TRBV28	TRBJ1-4	TRBD1	TGTGCCAGCAGTCCATCGGGACAGAGACGTGAAAAACTGTTTTTT	CASSPSGQRREKLFF
-	TRBV28	TRBJ1-5	-	TGTGCCAGCACCAATTTTGGGACCGACGAGTATAGCGGCAATCAGCCCCAGCATTTT	CASTNFGTDEYSGNQPQHF
-	TRBV28	TRBJ2-7	-	TGTGCCAGCAGTGTAAACTACGAGCAGTACTTC	CASSVNYEQYF
-	TRBV11-2	TRBJ2-3	TRBD2	TGTGCCAGCAGCTCGTTAGTAGCGGGGGGGATTTCAGATACGCAGTATTTT	CASSSLVAGGISDTQYF